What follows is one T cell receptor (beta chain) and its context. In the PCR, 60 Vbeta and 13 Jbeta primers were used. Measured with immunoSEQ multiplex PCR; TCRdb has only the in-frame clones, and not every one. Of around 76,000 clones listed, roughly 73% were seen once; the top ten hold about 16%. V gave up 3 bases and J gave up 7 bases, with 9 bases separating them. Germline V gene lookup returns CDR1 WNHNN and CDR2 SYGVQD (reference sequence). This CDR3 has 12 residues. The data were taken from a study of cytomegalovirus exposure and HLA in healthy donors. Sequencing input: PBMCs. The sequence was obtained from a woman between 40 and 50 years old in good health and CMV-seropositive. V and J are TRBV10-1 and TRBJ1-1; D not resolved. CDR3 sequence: CASSDGAYEAFF. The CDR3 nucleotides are TGCGCCAGCAGTGACGGAGCGTATGAAGCTTTCTTT.